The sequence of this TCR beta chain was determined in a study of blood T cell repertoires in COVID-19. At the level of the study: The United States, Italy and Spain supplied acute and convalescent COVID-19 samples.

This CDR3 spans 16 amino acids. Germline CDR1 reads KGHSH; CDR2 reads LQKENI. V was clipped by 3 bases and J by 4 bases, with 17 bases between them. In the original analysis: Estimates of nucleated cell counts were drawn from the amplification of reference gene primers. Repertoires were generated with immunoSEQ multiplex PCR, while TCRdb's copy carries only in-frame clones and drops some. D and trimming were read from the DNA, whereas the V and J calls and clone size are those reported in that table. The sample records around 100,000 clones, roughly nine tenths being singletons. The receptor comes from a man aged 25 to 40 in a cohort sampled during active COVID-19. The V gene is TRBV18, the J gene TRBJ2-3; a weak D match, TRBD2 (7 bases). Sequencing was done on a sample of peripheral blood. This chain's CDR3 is CASSPAGAQGADTQYF. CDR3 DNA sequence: TGTGCCAGCTCACCTGCGGGGGCGCAGGGAGCAGATACGCAGTATTTT. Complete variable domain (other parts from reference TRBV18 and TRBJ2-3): NAGVMQNPRHLVRRRGQEARLRCSPMKGHSHVYWYRQLPEEGLKFMVYLQKENIIDESGMPKERFSAEFPKEGPSILRIQQVVRGDSAAYFCASSPAGAQGADTQYFGPGTRLTVL.